Following are 5 T cell receptor beta chains from one sample sequenced in a study of cytomegalovirus exposure and HLA in healthy donors. A multiplex PCR was run with 60 Vbeta primers and 13 Jbeta primers. Method: immunoSEQ multiplex PCR; TCRdb's copy keeps in-frame clones and lacks some. The sample has some 150,000 clones, 80% to 90% seen once. Material: PBMCs. Receptors originate from a woman in her twenties or thirties in good health and CMV-seropositive.

The chain combines TRBV6-5 with TRBJ1-3; no definite D call. The CDR3 covers 13 residues. CDR1 and CDR2 (germline): MNHEY, SVGAGI. The ends were cut back, 6 bases at V and 0 bases at J, with 6 bases in the middle. CDR3 in amino acids: CASRLSSGNTIYF. As DNA, the CDR3 is TGTGCCAGCAGACTGTCCTCTGGAAACACCATATATTTT.

This clone was detected a few times. This chain links TRBV7-6 with TRBJ2-1; 8 bases agree with TRBD1. Germline-derived CDR1 and CDR2 are SGHVS and FNYEAQ. The CDR3 is 14 residues long. The ends lost 5 bases at V and 5 bases at J; junction bases unmatched: 5. CDR3 amino acids: CASSRGQGHNEQFF. CDR3 DNA sequence: TGTGCCAGCAGCAGAGGACAGGGCCACAATGAGCAGTTCTTC.

This rearrangement joins TRBV5-4 to TRBJ2-1; tentatively, D is TRBD1 (5 bases). Trimming took 0 bases from V and 3 from J, leaving 13 bases between them. The CDR3 is 16 residues long. Germline-derived CDR1 and CDR2 are SGHNT and YYREEE (reference sequence). DNA for the CDR3: TGTGCCAGCAGCTTGGGTGGACACCAGTTCTACAATGAGCAGTTCTTC. Amino acids: CASSLGGHQFYNEQFF. The whole variable domain, filled in from reference TRBV5-4 and TRBJ2-1, reads ETGVTQSPTHLIKTRGQQVTLRCSSQSGHNTVSWYQQALGQGPQFIFQYYREEENGRGNFPPRFSGLQFPNYSSELNVNALELDDSALYLCASSLGGHQFYNEQFFGPGTRLTVL.

About this clone: Mismatch with germline at one junction end may stem from a read error. The V and J genes are TRBV7-9 and TRBJ1-1, with 8 bases lining up with TRBD1. This CDR3 spans 12 amino acids. The V gene's germline CDR1 is SEHNR and CDR2 FQNEAQ (reference sequence). The CDR3 here is CSSSLGQGGAFF. The DNA for the CDR3 is TGTTCCAGCAGCTTAGGACAGGGTGGTGCTTTCTTT.

The genes are TRBV7-9 and TRBJ1-5; D not certain. Between the trimmed V and J ends, which lost 0 bases and 5 bases, there was a span of 8 bases. There are 14 residues in the CDR3. The V gene's germline CDR1 is SEHNR and CDR2 FQNEAQ (reference sequence). The CDR3 sequence is CASSLAEFDQPQHF. CDR3 sequence (DNA): TGTGCCAGCAGCTTAGCGGAGTTCGATCAGCCCCAGCATTTT.